These 9 T cell receptor beta chains were all obtained from the same sample, sequenced in a study of cytomegalovirus exposure and HLA in healthy donors. PCR was performed using 60 Vbeta and 13 Jbeta primers. Only in-frame clones appear in the TCRdb table, and some are missing; sequencing was by immunoSEQ multiplex PCR. The data contain around 110,000 clones, approximately 80% of them seen just once; the ten biggest clones take up 4% to 5.5%. Specimen: PBMCs. The receptors were sampled from a man aged 25-45 years in good health and CMV-seropositive.

The genes are TRBV6-4 and TRBJ2-7; 8 bases line up with TRBD2. Germline loops: CDR1 MRHNA, CDR2 SNTAGT. The CDR3 extends over 16 amino acids. Losses at the gene ends were 11 bases for V and 0 bases for J; bases not matched to a gene: 15. The CDR3 sequence: CACQVSGGDSSYEQYF. The CDR3 DNA sequence: TGTGCCTGCCAGGTCTCCGGGGGGGATAGCTCCTACGAGCAGTACTTC.

The chain uses TRBV11-2 and TRBJ1-1; D is unresolved. Trimming left V 3 bases short and J 4 bases short, with 12 bases between. This CDR3 region has 14 residues. In germline, CDR1 is SGHAT, CDR2 FQNNGV. Written as DNA, the CDR3 is TGTGCCAGCAGCTTCTCAGGATTCTCCACTGAAGCTTTCTTT. Amino acid sequence: CASSFSGFSTEAFF.

This chain uses TRBV10-3 with TRBJ2-3, with TRBD2 matching over 12 bases. V dropped 0 bases and J dropped 1; count of bases not matched to a gene: 2. Germline-derived CDR1 and CDR2 are ENHRY and SYGVKD. The CDR3 loop spans 17 amino acids. The CDR3 DNA is TGTGCCATCAGTGAGTCGCCTAGCGGGGGGGGCACAGATACGCAGTATTTT. It specifies CAISESPSGGGTDTQYF.

The chain couples TRBV28 to TRBJ2-7; the D gene is possibly TRBD1 (9 bases). The CDR3 sequence is 18 residues long. Trimming pared 1 base from V and 3 bases from J, leaving 22 bases between. CDR1 is MDHEN and CDR2 is SYDVKM in the germline V gene. CDR3 in DNA: TGTGCCAGCAGTTTATTAAGAGGTAGCGGGACAGGGCTCTACGAGCAGTACTTC. It specifies CASSLLRGSGTGLYEQYF.

The chain has TRBV7-2 and TRBJ2-7; 7 bases are a match to TRBD1. The V and J ends lost 1 base and 1 base, in that order; junction bases with no gene match: 7. Germline values: CDR1 SGHTA, CDR2 FQGNSA. The CDR3 sequence is 16 residues long. The CDR3 DNA is TGTGCCAGCAGCTTAGTTTTCCCAGGGGGTTCCTACGAGCAGTACTTC. It codes for CASSLVFPGGSYEQYF.

V and J are TRBV4-3 and TRBJ1-3; D is ambiguous. The CDR3 totals 12 residues. The germline gives CDR1 LGHNA, CDR2 YSLEER. V was pared by 4 bases and J by 4 bases, with 5 bases between. The CDR3 coding sequence is TGCGCCAGCAGCCCTGAGGGAAACACCATATATTTT. Its translation: CASSPEGNTIYF.

CDR3 in DNA: TGTGCCAGCAGCGTAGGGTGGCGGGGGGGCACAGATACGCAGTATTTT. This codes for CASSVGWRGGTDTQYF. The chain combines TRBV9 with TRBJ2-3; 8 bases match TRBD2. This CDR3 region has 16 residues. Trimming at V came to 0 bases and at J to 1 base, leaving 4 bases not matched to a gene. The V gene's germline CDR1 is SGDLS and CDR2 YYNGEE.

This sequence joins TRBV7-6 and TRBJ1-1, with D uncertain. The germline V and J ends were trimmed by 1 base and 3 bases, with 12 bases remaining between them. This CDR3 has 15 amino acids. Germline values: CDR1 SGHVS, CDR2 FNYEAQ. CDR3 sequence reads: CASSLDLGGDTEAFF. The CDR3 DNA follows: TGTGCCAGCAGCTTAGACCTCGGCGGGGACACTGAAGCTTTCTTT.

The chain has TRBV30 and TRBJ2-7; TRBD1 is a possible D gene (5 bases). There are 11 residues in the CDR3. Germline V gene data show CDR1 as GTSNPN and CDR2 as SVGIG (reference sequence). V was trimmed by 3 bases and J by 3 bases, leaving 6 bases between them. This CDR3 is CAWSQGYEQYF. CDR3 sequence (DNA): TGTGCCTGGAGCCAGGGCTACGAGCAGTACTTC. Using reference TRBV30 and TRBJ2-7 for the parts outside the CDR3, the full variable domain is SQTIHQWPATLVQPVGSPLSLECTVEGTSNPNLYWYRQAAGRGLQLLFYSVGIGQISSEVPQNLSASRPQDRQFILSSKKLLLSDSGFYLCAWSQGYEQYFGPGTRLTVT.